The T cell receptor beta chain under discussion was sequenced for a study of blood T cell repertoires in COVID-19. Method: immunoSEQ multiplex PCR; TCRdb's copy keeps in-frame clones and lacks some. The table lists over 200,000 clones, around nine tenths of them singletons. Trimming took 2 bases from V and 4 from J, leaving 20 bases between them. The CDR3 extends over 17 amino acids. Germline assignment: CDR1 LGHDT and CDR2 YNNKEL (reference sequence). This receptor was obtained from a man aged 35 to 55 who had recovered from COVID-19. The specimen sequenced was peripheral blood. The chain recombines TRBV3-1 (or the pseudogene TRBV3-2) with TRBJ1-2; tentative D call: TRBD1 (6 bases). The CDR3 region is CASSQHGRGQARYGYTF. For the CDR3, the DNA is TGTGCCAGCAGCCAACACGGCAGGGGCCAAGCCCGCTATGGCTACACCTTC.